The 13 T cell receptor beta chains listed next were all sequenced from one sample in a study of technical replicates of blood from several donors (dated by TCRdb to about 2017). Receptor amplification or capture employed the immunoSEQ multiplex PCR assay. TCRdb holds this immuneACCESS table with in-frame rearrangements only. Some clones are missing; in checked studies, unresolved V genes explain under half, and the rest has no known cause. The sample records more than 90,000 clones, about 95% of which are singletons. The ten largest account for more than 0.2% of the sample. Sequenced sample: T cells isolated from PBMCs. The receptors come from a human donor in good health.

This rearrangement joins TRBV29-1 to TRBJ2-1, with a possible D match to TRBD2 (6 bases). Germline CDR1 SQVTM, CDR2 ANQGSEA. Trimming removed 7 bases at V and 10 bases at J, with 20 bases between. The CDR3 length is 13 residues. DNA for the CDR3: TGCAGCGCGGAGGGCCTAGACTCACGGGAGCAGTTCTTC. It specifies CSAEGLDSREQFF.

J is TRBJ2-5 and V is TRBV9, with D possibly matching TRBD1 (6 bases). CDR3 length: 14 amino acids. V was cut by 4 bases and J by 5 bases, with 15 bases left in between. Germline V gene data show CDR1 as SGDLS and CDR2 as YYNGEE. The chain's CDR3 is CASSPDQGMETQYF. CDR3 sequence (DNA): TGTGCCAGCAGCCCGGACCAGGGGATGGAGACCCAGTACTTC.

This chain links TRBV2 with TRBJ2-7; 12 bases match TRBD2. Germline CDR1 is SNHLY and CDR2 is FYNNEI. The CDR3 is made up of 14 amino acids. The V segment lost 8 bases and the J segment 4 bases; nucleotides outside the gene matches: 6. The CDR3 sequence: CASYSSGGDYEQYF. The CDR3, as DNA: TGTGCCAGCTATTCTAGCGGGGGGGATTACGAGCAGTACTTC.

V gene TRBV5-6 combines with J gene TRBJ2-1; 7 bases match TRBD1. The CDR3 sequence is 17 residues long. Germline V gene data show CDR1 as SGHDT and CDR2 as YYEEEE. V gave up 2 bases and J gave up 4 bases; unmatched junction bases: 12. DNA for the CDR3: TGTGCCAGCAGCTTCTATTACAGGGGAGCCTCTTACAATGAGCAGTTCTTC. Amino acid sequence: CASSFYYRGASYNEQFF.

The J gene is TRBJ1-1, the V gene TRBV9; tentative D call: TRBD1 (5 bases). Per germline, CDR1 SGDLS and CDR2 YYNGEE. V was cut by 3 bases and J by 3 bases, with 9 bases left in between. CDR3 length: 13 residues. The chain's CDR3 is CASSGTGYTEAFF. The DNA of the CDR3 is TGTGCCAGCAGCGGAACAGGTTACACTGAAGCTTTCTTT.

The chain is built from TRBV6-5 and TRBJ2-7; 7 positions agree with TRBD2. CDR1 and CDR2 from the germline V gene are MNHEY and SVGAGI. The V and J ends lost 4 bases and 0 bases, in that order; junction bases with no gene match: 9. The CDR3 extends over 16 amino acids. The CDR3 nucleotides are TGTGCCAGCAGTTCTAGCGGTAGAAAAAGCTCCTACGAGCAGTACTTC. Its translation: CASSSSGRKSSYEQYF.

The chain couples TRBV5-6 to TRBJ2-5, with D hard to call. Germline CDR1 SGHDT, CDR2 YYEEEE. V lost 4 bases and J 2 bases, leaving 12 bases between the germline ends. The length of the CDR3 is 14 residues. CDR3 in amino acids: CASSPVGRQETQYF. CDR3 nucleotide sequence: TGTGCCAGCAGCCCGGTGGGCAGACAAGAGACCCAGTACTTC.

V and J are TRBV20-1 and TRBJ2-1; D gene unclear. Trimming removed 1 base at V and 7 bases at J, with 5 bases between. Germline V gives CDR1 DFQATT, CDR2 SNEGSKA (reference sequence). The CDR3 totals 11 residues. CDR3 region: CSARVINEQFF. The CDR3 DNA is TGCAGTGCTAGAGTAATAAATGAGCAGTTCTTC.

The chain carries TRBV4-1 and TRBJ2-3, with D maybe TRBD2 (8 bases). V was trimmed by 3 bases and J by 2 bases, leaving 21 bases between them. The length of the CDR3 is 18 residues. The V gene's germline CDR1 is MGHRA and CDR2 YSYEKL. The CDR3 DNA is TGCGCCAGCAGCCAGCTTGTAGCGGGACAGCCAGTCACAGATACGCAGTATTTT. Protein sequence: CASSQLVAGQPVTDTQYF.

The chain has TRBV7-2 and TRBJ2-1; D is perhaps TRBD1 (6 bases). CDR1 and CDR2 from the germline V gene are SGHTA and FQGNSA. CDR3 size: 14 residues. The V gene lost 7 bases and the J gene lost 6 bases, with 16 bases spanning the gap. The CDR3 sequence: CASTLRGPPNEQFF. The CDR3 nucleotides read TGTGCCAGCACCCTCAGGGGTCCCCCCAATGAGCAGTTCTTC.

A remark on this clone: One end of the junction is discordant with germline, which a read error may explain. The CDR3 reads CSVPKREVPHF. CDR3 in DNA: TGCAGTGTCCCGAAGCGGGAGGTACCACACTTT. The V gene is TRBV20-1, the J gene TRBJ2-3; 9 bases map to TRBD2. The CDR3 totals 11 residues. Germline CDR1 and CDR2: DFQATT and SNEGSKA (reference sequence).

The chain recombines TRBV2 with TRBJ1-1, with unresolved D. This CDR3 has 13 amino acids. Trimming took off 6 bases at V and 1 base at J, with 9 bases between the two ends. Germline lookup yields CDR1 SNHLY and CDR2 FYNNEI. CDR3 residues: CASSLRENTEAFF. CDR3 in DNA: TGTGCCAGCAGCCTACGAGAGAACACTGAAGCTTTCTTT.

The gene calls are TRBV21-1 and TRBJ2-1; the D call of TRBD2 is as the table states it, not checked on the DNA. TRBV21-1 is classified as a pseudogene. This CDR3 spans 17 amino acids. CDR3 sequence: CASKQLAGGTFYNEQFF. The CDR3 region has the DNA TGTGCCAGCAAACAGTTAGCGGGGGGTACTTTCTACAATGAGCAGTTCTTC.